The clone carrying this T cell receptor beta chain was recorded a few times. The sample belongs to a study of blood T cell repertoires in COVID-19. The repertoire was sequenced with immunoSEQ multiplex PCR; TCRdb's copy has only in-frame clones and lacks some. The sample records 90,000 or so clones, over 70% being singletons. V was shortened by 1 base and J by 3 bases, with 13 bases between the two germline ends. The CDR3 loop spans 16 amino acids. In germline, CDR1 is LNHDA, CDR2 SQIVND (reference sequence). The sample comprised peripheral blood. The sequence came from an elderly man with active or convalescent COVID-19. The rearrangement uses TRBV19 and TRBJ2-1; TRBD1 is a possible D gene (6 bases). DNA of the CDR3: TGTGCCAGTAGTATAGGAACAGGGTCGAACTACAATGAGCAGTTCTTC. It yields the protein CASSIGTGSNYNEQFF.